This TCR beta chain stems from a study of radiation and T cells in renal cell carcinoma. Study information: Nephrectomy followed 15 Gy stereotactic body radiation by 4 weeks.

TCRdb's copy holds only in-frame clones and misses some; the assay was immunoSEQ multiplex PCR. The sample lists some 150,000 clones, around 90% occurring once. CDR3 length equals 14 residues. The V end lost 7 bases, the J end lost 0 bases, and 11 bases lay between the germline ends. CDR1 and CDR2 (germline): WSHSY, SAAADI. Time point meaning: blood 2 weeks post-SBRT. Indicated treatment: 15 Gy SBRT to primary tumor, nephrectomy 4 weeks later. Broader study findings: In blood, top tumor clones expanded by 2 weeks, shrinking by 4.

A word on this clone: Its specificity is not known.

The sequence was collected from a woman between 50 and 59 years old with renal cell carcinoma. The input for sequencing was blood, taken from a patient whose treatment included radiotherapy and nephrectomy. The chain couples TRBV10-2 to TRBJ2-3; D might be TRBD1 (5 bases). The CDR3 coding sequence is TGCGCCAGCATAGGGGTGAAGAGCACAGATACGCAGTATTTT. It is translated as CASIGVKSTDTQYF.